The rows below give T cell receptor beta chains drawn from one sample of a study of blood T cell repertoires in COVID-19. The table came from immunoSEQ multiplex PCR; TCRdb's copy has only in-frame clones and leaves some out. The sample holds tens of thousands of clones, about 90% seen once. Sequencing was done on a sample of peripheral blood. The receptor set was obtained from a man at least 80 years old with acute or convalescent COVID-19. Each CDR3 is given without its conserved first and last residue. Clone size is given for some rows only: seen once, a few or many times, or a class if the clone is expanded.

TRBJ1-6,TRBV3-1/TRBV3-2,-,ASSRDSMSSPLH
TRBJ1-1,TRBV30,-,AWSVVGTGGRNTEAF
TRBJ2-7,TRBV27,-,ASSFTGAGTYEQY
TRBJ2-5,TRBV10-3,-,AISGGETQY
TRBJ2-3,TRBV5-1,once,ASSLPDGAGGITDTQY
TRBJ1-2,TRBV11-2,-,ASSLTTGANYGYT
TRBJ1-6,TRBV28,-,ASRNTGDSPLH
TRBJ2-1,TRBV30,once,AWSIPTGTGANEQF
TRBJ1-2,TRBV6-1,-,ASSEVGQRMANYGYT
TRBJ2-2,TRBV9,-,ASSVGTGEFGELF
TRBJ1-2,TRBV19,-,ASSPGTGALNYGYT
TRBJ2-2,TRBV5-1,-,ASSPRTANTGELF
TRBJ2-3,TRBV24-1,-,ATSDPRGTDTQY